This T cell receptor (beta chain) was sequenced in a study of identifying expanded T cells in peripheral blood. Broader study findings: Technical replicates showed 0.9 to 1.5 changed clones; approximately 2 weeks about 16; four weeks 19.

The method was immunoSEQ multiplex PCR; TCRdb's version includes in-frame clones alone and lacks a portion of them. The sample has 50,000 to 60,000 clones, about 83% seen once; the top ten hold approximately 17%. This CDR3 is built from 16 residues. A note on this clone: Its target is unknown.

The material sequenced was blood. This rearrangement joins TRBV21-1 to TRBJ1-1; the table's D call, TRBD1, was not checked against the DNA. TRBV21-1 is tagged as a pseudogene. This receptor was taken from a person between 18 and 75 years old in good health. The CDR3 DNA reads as TGTGCCAGCAGCCTTGACCAAAGGACAGGGAACACTGAAGCTTTCTTT. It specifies CASSLDQRTGNTEAFF.